Listed below are T cell receptor beta chains from one sample, sequenced in a study of CD8+ T cells in alopecia areata. Using immunoSEQ multiplex PCR, the repertoire was profiled, and TCRdb retains in-frame clones only, with some absent. The table has approximately 220,000 clones, roughly two fifths seen once. Sample: CD4+ T cells sorted from blood, taken at roughly week 30, from a patient treated with tofacitinib. These receptors all come from a human donor with alopecia areata. Both conserved end residues are part of each CDR3. The order of the fields is J gene, D gene, clone size, V gene, CDR3 DNA, CDR3 protein. D genes are given only for firm matches. Clone size is stated in some rows and not others, as once, few, many or a class when expanded.

J gene: TRBJ1-5
D gene: TRBD1
clone size: .
V gene: TRBV9
CDR3 DNA: TGTGCCAGCAGCCCAGGGGGACTAACAAATCAGCCCCAGCATTTT
CDR3 protein: CASSPGGLTNQPQHF

J gene: TRBJ1-5
D gene: TRBD1
clone size: .
V gene: TRBV19
CDR3 DNA: TGTGCCAGTACCCCCCAGGCTACAGGGGGACTGCCCCAGCATTTT
CDR3 protein: CASTPQATGGLPQHF

J gene: TRBJ2-7
D gene: .
clone size: once
V gene: TRBV6-5
CDR3 DNA: TGTGCCAGCTGGAGCACTAACTACGAGCAGTACTTC
CDR3 protein: CASWSTNYEQYF

J gene: TRBJ2-1
D gene: .
clone size: few
V gene: TRBV9
CDR3 DNA: TGTGCCAGCACCAAGGGGGCGGGAGGCTCCTACAATGAGCAGTTCTTC
CDR3 protein: CASTKGAGGSYNEQFF

J gene: TRBJ2-3
D gene: TRBD2
clone size: .
V gene: TRBV5-6
CDR3 DNA: TGTGCCAGCAGCCGGACTAGCGGGAGCCGCACAGATACGCAGTATTTT
CDR3 protein: CASSRTSGSRTDTQYF

J gene: TRBJ1-6
D gene: .
clone size: .
V gene: TRBV9
CDR3 DNA: TGTGCCAGCAGCGAAGATGGGGGCTATAATTCACCCCTCCACTTT
CDR3 protein: CASSEDGGYNSPLHF

J gene: TRBJ2-7
D gene: .
clone size: few
V gene: TRBV7-2
CDR3 DNA: TGTGCCAGCAGCGCCACAGGGTTGAGGGGCGAGCAGTACTTC
CDR3 protein: CASSATGLRGEQYF

J gene: TRBJ1-2
D gene: TRBD1
clone size: once
V gene: TRBV5-4
CDR3 DNA: TGTGCCAGCAGAGGGGACAGGGACGGCGGCTACACCTTC
CDR3 protein: CASRGDRDGGYTF

J gene: TRBJ1-2
D gene: .
clone size: .
V gene: TRBV20-1
CDR3 DNA: TGCAGTGCTCCCGGGAGCTATGGCTACACCTTC
CDR3 protein: CSAPGSYGYTF

J gene: TRBJ1-2
D gene: .
clone size: .
V gene: TRBV7-9
CDR3 DNA: TGTGCCAGCAGTTCACAAAGGTTTGATGGCTACACCTTC
CDR3 protein: CASSSQRFDGYTF

J gene: TRBJ1-2
D gene: .
clone size: .
V gene: TRBV5-1
CDR3 DNA: TGCGCCAGCAGCCAGACCTGGGACTCACGCCGAGATGGCTACACCTTC
CDR3 protein: CASSQTWDSRRDGYTF

J gene: TRBJ2-7
D gene: .
clone size: .
V gene: TRBV4-1
CDR3 DNA: TGCGCCAGCAGCCAAGTCCCAGCAGGGTCTCACGAGCAGTACTTC
CDR3 protein: CASSQVPAGSHEQYF

J gene: TRBJ2-1
D gene: .
clone size: few
V gene: TRBV18
CDR3 DNA: TGTGCCAGCTCCCCAGCCGGTACTGAGCAGTTCTTC
CDR3 protein: CASSPAGTEQFF

J gene: TRBJ2-5
D gene: TRBD2
clone size: few
V gene: TRBV4-2
CDR3 DNA: TGTGCCAGCAGCCCAACCGGACTAGCGGCGCCCCAAGAGACCCAGTACTTC
CDR3 protein: CASSPTGLAAPQETQYF

J gene: TRBJ2-2
D gene: TRBD2
clone size: few
V gene: TRBV7-6
CDR3 DNA: TGTGCCAGCAGCCTCAGCGGGACGAGGACCGGGGAGCTGTTTTTT
CDR3 protein: CASSLSGTRTGELFF

J gene: TRBJ1-4
D gene: TRBD1
clone size: .
V gene: TRBV27
CDR3 DNA: TGTGCCAGCAGCAAACAGGGGACTAATGAAAAACTGTTTTTT
CDR3 protein: CASSKQGTNEKLFF

J gene: TRBJ1-1
D gene: .
clone size: .
V gene: TRBV25-1
CDR3 DNA: TGTGCCAGCAGGAAGGGAAACACTGAAGCTTTCTTT
CDR3 protein: CASRKGNTEAFF

J gene: TRBJ2-7
D gene: TRBD2
clone size: few
V gene: TRBV18
CDR3 DNA: TGTGCCAGCTCACCACCGGGACTAGCGGATACCTACGAGCAGTACTTC
CDR3 protein: CASSPPGLADTYEQYF

J gene: TRBJ1-5
D gene: .
clone size: few
V gene: TRBV19
CDR3 DNA: TGTGCCAGCGTTATAGGCGGACGGGGCAATCAGCCCCAGCATTTT
CDR3 protein: CASVIGGRGNQPQHF

J gene: TRBJ1-6
D gene: .
clone size: .
V gene: TRBV9
CDR3 DNA: TGTGCCAGCAGCGTATTACAGGGACTTAATTCACCCCTCCACTTT
CDR3 protein: CASSVLQGLNSPLHF

J gene: TRBJ2-3
D gene: TRBD1
clone size: .
V gene: TRBV6-1
CDR3 DNA: TGTGCCAGCAGAGACCCAGGGGGCAGAGATACGCAGTATTTT
CDR3 protein: CASRDPGGRDTQYF

J gene: TRBJ2-3
D gene: .
clone size: .
V gene: TRBV11-2
CDR3 DNA: TGTGCCAGCAGCTCTGGCGACGGCACAGATACGCAGTATTTT
CDR3 protein: CASSSGDGTDTQYF

J gene: TRBJ2-2
D gene: .
clone size: few
V gene: TRBV29-1
CDR3 DNA: TGCAGCGTCATAAAGGACACGAACACCGGGGAGCTGTTTTTT
CDR3 protein: CSVIKDTNTGELFF

J gene: TRBJ2-6
D gene: TRBD2
clone size: once
V gene: TRBV4-1
CDR3 DNA: TGCGCCAGCAGCCATCCCAATGTGCGGGAGGAGGCTGGGGCCAACGTCCTGACTTTC
CDR3 protein: CASSHPNVREEAGANVLTF

J gene: TRBJ1-6
D gene: TRBD1
clone size: .
V gene: TRBV6-1
CDR3 DNA: TGTGCCAGCATCGAGGGGGCCTACTATAATTCACCCCTCCACTTT
CDR3 protein: CASIEGAYYNSPLHF

J gene: TRBJ2-1
D gene: TRBD1
clone size: few
V gene: TRBV7-9
CDR3 DNA: TGTGCCAGCAGCCTCAGTAGGGCAGGGGGCCGGAGTGAGCAGTTCTTC
CDR3 protein: CASSLSRAGGRSEQFF

J gene: TRBJ2-3
D gene: .
clone size: .
V gene: TRBV4-1
CDR3 DNA: TGCGCCAGCAGCCAAGGGAGTAGCTCGGATACGCAGTATTTT
CDR3 protein: CASSQGSSSDTQYF

J gene: TRBJ2-5
D gene: TRBD1
clone size: few
V gene: TRBV10-3
CDR3 DNA: TGTGCCATCAAGATAGGGACAGCCCAAGAGACCCAGTACTTC
CDR3 protein: CAIKIGTAQETQYF

J gene: TRBJ1-1
D gene: .
clone size: .
V gene: TRBV29-1
CDR3 DNA: TGCAGCGGGGCAAACACTGGACGGAGCACTGAAGCTTTCTTT
CDR3 protein: CSGANTGRSTEAFF

J gene: TRBJ1-3
D gene: .
clone size: .
V gene: TRBV30
CDR3 DNA: TGTGCCTGGCTTAGGGTTGGAAACACCATATATTTT
CDR3 protein: CAWLRVGNTIYF

J gene: TRBJ2-3
D gene: TRBD2
clone size: few
V gene: TRBV6-1
CDR3 DNA: TGTGCCAGCAGTGAAAGAGGACTAGCGGGGGGTTGGGCGGATACGCAGTATTTT
CDR3 protein: CASSERGLAGGWADTQYF

J gene: TRBJ2-7
D gene: .
clone size: few
V gene: TRBV10-3
CDR3 DNA: TGTGCCATCAGTGGACAGGCCTCCTACGAGCAGTACTTC
CDR3 protein: CAISGQASYEQYF

J gene: TRBJ2-3
D gene: .
clone size: once
V gene: TRBV4-1
CDR3 DNA: TGCGCCAGCAGCCAAGCCCCTGTAGCGGTTAGCACAGATACGCAGTATTTT
CDR3 protein: CASSQAPVAVSTDTQYF

J gene: TRBJ1-1
D gene: .
clone size: few
V gene: TRBV29-1
CDR3 DNA: TGCAGCGTTGCGGTGGGGCGCATCCAAACTGAAGCTTTCTTT
CDR3 protein: CSVAVGRIQTEAFF

J gene: TRBJ1-2
D gene: .
clone size: once
V gene: TRBV4-1
CDR3 DNA: TGCGCCAGCAACTACCAACCGGGAGGGTCGGAGGGCTACACCTTC
CDR3 protein: CASNYQPGGSEGYTF

J gene: TRBJ1-2
D gene: TRBD1
clone size: .
V gene: TRBV9
CDR3 DNA: TGTGCCAGCAGCGTACTGGACAGGGGTGCGTACACCTTC
CDR3 protein: CASSVLDRGAYTF

J gene: TRBJ2-3
D gene: .
clone size: .
V gene: TRBV19
CDR3 DNA: TGTGCCAGTAGTCAACAGTTAACAGGGACCACAGATACGCAGTATTTT
CDR3 protein: CASSQQLTGTTDTQYF

J gene: TRBJ1-4
D gene: .
clone size: .
V gene: TRBV30
CDR3 DNA: TGTGCCTGGAGGGAGGGGATTAATGAAAAACTGTTTTTT
CDR3 protein: CAWREGINEKLFF

J gene: TRBJ2-7
D gene: TRBD1
clone size: .
V gene: TRBV7-9
CDR3 DNA: TGTGCCAGCAGGCTGGACAGGGTAGGGGAGCAGTACTTC
CDR3 protein: CASRLDRVGEQYF

J gene: TRBJ2-5
D gene: TRBD1
clone size: few
V gene: TRBV7-9
CDR3 DNA: TGTGCCAGCAGTTCCCGGACAGGCCTACAAGAGACCCAGTACTTC
CDR3 protein: CASSSRTGLQETQYF